Ten or more counts support the clone carrying this T cell receptor (beta chain). What it binds is unknown. TCRdb reprocessed the 5' RACE reads via MiXCR and lists one record per CDR3 protein. The table has about 130,000 distinct CDR3 sequences, over 6.5% seen once. The sample belongs to a study of CD8 T cells in ankylosing spondylitis. Points from the study as a whole: Disease-linked clones were reportedly significantly enriched in matched ankylosing spondylitis synovial fluid.

The CDR3 is 14 amino acids. Germline V gene lookup returns CDR1 DFQATT and CDR2 SNEGSKA (reference sequence). The V gene lost 3 bases and the J gene lost 0 bases, with 12 bases spanning the gap. The V gene is TRBV20-1, the J gene TRBJ2-7; TRBD1 is a possible D gene (6 bases). Sequencing input: blood, either unsorted or a sorted T cell fraction (not recorded which). This TCR derives from a male donor with ankylosing spondylitis or in good health (not recorded which). This CDR3 reads CSASGDIDSYEQYF. CDR3 DNA: TGCAGTGCTAGCGGGGACATCGACTCCTACGAGCAGTACTTC.